A selection of T cell receptor beta chains follows, all from one sample in a study of cytomegalovirus exposure and HLA in healthy donors. TCRdb keeps only in-frame clones here, not all; method: immunoSEQ multiplex PCR. The table has roughly 140,000 clones, more than 65% seen once. Sequenced sample: PBMCs. Receptors were obtained from a man aged 50 to 59 in good health and CMV-seropositive. Both conserved end residues are part of each CDR3. Each record gives: clone size, D gene, J gene, V gene, CDR3 DNA, CDR3 protein. A D gene is named only where the DNA matches it firmly. A row's size may be missing; if present it is once, few, many or a size class.

clone_size: NA
d_call: TRBD1
j_call: TRBJ1-1
v_call: TRBV28
cdr3_nt: TGTGCCAGCAGCAACAGGGGTTGGGCTGAAGCTTTCTTT
cdr3_aa: CASSNRGWAEAFF

clone_size: NA
d_call: TRBD1
j_call: TRBJ1-2
v_call: TRBV28
cdr3_nt: TGTGCCAGCCGCCGACAGGGGGAGAACTATGGCTACACCTTC
cdr3_aa: CASRRQGENYGYTF

clone_size: few
d_call: NA
j_call: TRBJ1-6
v_call: TRBV9
cdr3_nt: TGTGCCAGCAGCGGAGGGACTGCCTATAATTCACCCCTCCACTTT
cdr3_aa: CASSGGTAYNSPLHF

clone_size: NA
d_call: NA
j_call: TRBJ2-7
v_call: TRBV5-1
cdr3_nt: TGCGCCAGCAGCTTAGGGACTGCCCCTACCTACGAGCAGTACTTC
cdr3_aa: CASSLGTAPTYEQYF

clone_size: few
d_call: NA
j_call: TRBJ1-4
v_call: TRBV28
cdr3_nt: TGTGCCAGCGAGGAGGGAGAGGTTGAAAAACTGTTTTTT
cdr3_aa: CASEEGEVEKLFF

clone_size: NA
d_call: NA
j_call: TRBJ2-3
v_call: TRBV4-2
cdr3_nt: TGTGCCAGCAGCCAAGATTTCAGGGTCACAGATACGCAGTATTTT
cdr3_aa: CASSQDFRVTDTQYF

clone_size: NA
d_call: NA
j_call: TRBJ2-5
v_call: TRBV29-1
cdr3_nt: TGCAGCGTCCTAACAGGGTATGAGACCCAGTACTTC
cdr3_aa: CSVLTGYETQYF

clone_size: NA
d_call: NA
j_call: TRBJ1-1
v_call: TRBV19
cdr3_nt: TGTGCCAGTAGTATGCCCCAACAGGCGTATCGAAACACTGAAGCTTTCTTT
cdr3_aa: CASSMPQQAYRNTEAFF

clone_size: NA
d_call: NA
j_call: TRBJ1-2
v_call: TRBV28
cdr3_nt: TGTGCCAGCAGTGTAACAGGGTCGGGCTACACCTTC
cdr3_aa: CASSVTGSGYTF

clone_size: once
d_call: TRBD2
j_call: TRBJ2-5
v_call: TRBV7-9
cdr3_nt: TGTGCCAGCAGCGGGACCGGGACTAGAGTTGAAGAGACCCAGTACTTC
cdr3_aa: CASSGTGTRVEETQYF

clone_size: few
d_call: TRBD1
j_call: TRBJ2-7
v_call: TRBV2
cdr3_nt: TGTGCCAGCAGTGAGCAGGGGGCCTACTACGAGCAGTACTTC
cdr3_aa: CASSEQGAYYEQYF